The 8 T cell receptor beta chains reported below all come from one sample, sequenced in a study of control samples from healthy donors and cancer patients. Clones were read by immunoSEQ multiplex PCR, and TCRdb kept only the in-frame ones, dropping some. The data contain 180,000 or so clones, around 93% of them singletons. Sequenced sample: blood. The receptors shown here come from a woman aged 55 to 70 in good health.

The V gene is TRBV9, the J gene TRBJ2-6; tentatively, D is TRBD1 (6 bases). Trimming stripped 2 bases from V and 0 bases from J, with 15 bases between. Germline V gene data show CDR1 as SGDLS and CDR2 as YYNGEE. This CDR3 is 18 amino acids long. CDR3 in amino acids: CASSVRDNPSSGANVLTF. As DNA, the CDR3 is TGTGCCAGCAGCGTCCGGGACAACCCGAGCTCTGGGGCCAACGTCCTGACTTTC.

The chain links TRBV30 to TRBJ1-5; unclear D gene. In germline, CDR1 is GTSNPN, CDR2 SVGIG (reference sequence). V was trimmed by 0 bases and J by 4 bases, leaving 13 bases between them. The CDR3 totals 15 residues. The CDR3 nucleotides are TGTGCCTGGAGTGTACCGCCTGTCTTTAATCAGCCCCAGCATTTT. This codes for CAWSVPPVFNQPQHF. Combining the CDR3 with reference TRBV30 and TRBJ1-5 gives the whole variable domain SQTIHQWPATLVQPVGSPLSLECTVEGTSNPNLYWYRQAAGRGLQLLFYSVGIGQISSEVPQNLSASRPQDRQFILSSKKLLLSDSGFYLCAWSVPPVFNQPQHFGDGTRLSIL.

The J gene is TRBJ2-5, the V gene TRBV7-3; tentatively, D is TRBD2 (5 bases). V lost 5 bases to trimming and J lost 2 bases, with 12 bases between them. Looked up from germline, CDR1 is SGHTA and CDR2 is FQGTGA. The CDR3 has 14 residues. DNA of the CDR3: TGTGCCAGCAGCCTCAACCGGGGTCAAGAGACCCAGTACTTC. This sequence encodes CASSLNRGQETQYF.

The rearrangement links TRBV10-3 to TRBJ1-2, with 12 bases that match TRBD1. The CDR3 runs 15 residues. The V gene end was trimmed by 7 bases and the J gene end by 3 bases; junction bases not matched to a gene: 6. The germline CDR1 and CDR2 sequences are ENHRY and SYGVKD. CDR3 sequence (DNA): TGTGCCATCAAAAGCGGGACAGGGGGCGACTATGGCTACACCTTC. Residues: CAIKSGTGGDYGYTF.

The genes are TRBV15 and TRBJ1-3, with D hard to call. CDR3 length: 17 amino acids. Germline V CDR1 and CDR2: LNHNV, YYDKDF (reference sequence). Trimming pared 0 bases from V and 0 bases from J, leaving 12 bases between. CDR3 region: CATSRDTARSSGNTIYF. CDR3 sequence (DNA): TGTGCCACCAGCAGAGATACAGCGCGAAGCTCTGGAAACACCATATATTTT. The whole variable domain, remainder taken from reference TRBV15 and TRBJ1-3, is DAMVIQNPRYQVTQFGKPVTLSCSQTLNHNVMYWYQQKSSQAPKLLFHYYDKDFNNEADTPDNFQSRRPNTSFCFLDIRSPGLGDTAMYLCATSRDTARSSGNTIYFGEGSWLTVV.

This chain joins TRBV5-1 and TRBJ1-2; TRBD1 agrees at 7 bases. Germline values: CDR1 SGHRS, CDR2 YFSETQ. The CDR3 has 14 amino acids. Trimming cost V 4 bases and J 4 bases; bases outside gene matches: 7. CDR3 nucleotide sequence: TGCGCCAGCAGCCCTAGGACAGGCGTCTATGGCTACACCTTC. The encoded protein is CASSPRTGVYGYTF.

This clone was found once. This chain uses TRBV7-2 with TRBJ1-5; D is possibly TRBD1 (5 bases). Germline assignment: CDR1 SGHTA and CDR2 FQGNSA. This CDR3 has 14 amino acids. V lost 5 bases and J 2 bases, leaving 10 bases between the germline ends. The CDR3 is CASSLGTGNQPQHF. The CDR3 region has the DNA TGTGCCAGCAGCCTAGGGACTGGCAATCAGCCCCAGCATTTT.

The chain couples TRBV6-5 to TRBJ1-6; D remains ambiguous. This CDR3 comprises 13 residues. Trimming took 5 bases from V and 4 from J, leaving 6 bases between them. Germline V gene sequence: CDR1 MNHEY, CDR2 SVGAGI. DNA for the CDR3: TGTGCCAGCAGTAGGAGTTATAATTCACCCCTCCACTTT. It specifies CASSRSYNSPLHF.